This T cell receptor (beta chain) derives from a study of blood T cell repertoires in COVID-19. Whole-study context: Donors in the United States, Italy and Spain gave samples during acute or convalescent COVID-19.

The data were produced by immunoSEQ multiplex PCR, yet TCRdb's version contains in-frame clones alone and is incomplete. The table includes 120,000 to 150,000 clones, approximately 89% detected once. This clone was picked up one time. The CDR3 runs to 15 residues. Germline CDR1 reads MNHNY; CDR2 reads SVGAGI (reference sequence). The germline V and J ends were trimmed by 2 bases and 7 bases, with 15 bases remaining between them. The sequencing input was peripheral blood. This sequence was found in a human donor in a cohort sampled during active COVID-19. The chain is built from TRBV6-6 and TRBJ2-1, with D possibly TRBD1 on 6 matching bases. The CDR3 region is CASSYDQGSLNEQFF. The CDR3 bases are TGTGCCAGCAGTTACGATCAGGGGAGCTTGAATGAGCAGTTCTTC.